This T cell receptor (beta chain) derives from a study of cytomegalovirus exposure and HLA in healthy donors. Study-wide results and caveats: In an earlier analysis, in roughly 600 donors, most V segments appeared productive either ~87% or ~30% of the time.

Primers for the PCR totalled 60 Vbeta and 13 Jbeta. Clones were sequenced by immunoSEQ multiplex PCR, and TCRdb holds only the in-frame ones, with some missing. The table includes 30,000 to 40,000 clones, 65% to 75% detected once. This clone was detected only once. Its antigen remains unknown. CDR1 and CDR2 from the germline V gene are DFQATT and SNEGSKA (reference sequence). This CDR3 spans 11 amino acids. With 8 bases clipped from V and 12 bases from J, the junction kept 8 bases outside the gene matches. The sample taken for sequencing was PBMCs. The chain joins TRBV20-1 to TRBJ2-1, with TRBD1 matching over 9 bases. The receptor comes from a man between 35 and 55 years old in good health and CMV-seropositive. CDR3 in amino acids: CSSRDRVWQFF. CDR3 nucleotides: TGCAGTTCTCGGGACAGGGTTTGGCAGTTCTTC.